The T cell receptor beta chain described here comes from a study of OX40 agonist ivuxolimab in advanced cancers. Overall study: Males comprised 75% to 90% of the group, whose mean age was 60 years (range roughly 23 to 80). Regarding the study as a whole: Also showing low normalized T-cell clonal expansion were some of the nonresponders. CD8+ T cells showed, on average, more clonal expansion than CD4+ cells.

Of note for this clone: Its antigen remains unknown.

A history of autoimmune disease or systemic immunosuppression excluded patients. This table comes from immunoSEQ multiplex PCR, and its TCRdb copy is limited to in-frame clones, with some not included. The sample includes 85,000 to 100,000 clones, more than 75% of them seen just once. This CDR3 region has 12 residues. The germline V gene has CDR1 WNHNN and CDR2 SYGVQD (reference sequence). Between the trimmed V and J ends, which lost 10 bases and 3 bases, there was a span of 11 bases. Sequenced material: CD4+ or CD8+ T cells sorted from blood, taken in a trial of the OX40 agonist ivuxolimab. The source of this sequence is an adult with an advanced solid tumor such as melanoma, head and neck, liver or kidney cancer. The chain combines TRBV10-1 with TRBJ2-3; tentative D call: TRBD2 (5 bases). In DNA, the CDR3 is TGCGCCACCCGGGATGTAACAGATACGCAGTATTTT. The encoded protein is CATRDVTDTQYF.